This T cell receptor beta chain comes out of a study of early stage breast cancer tumors. Study at large: Most invasive tumors, twelve of 16, were ER+/PR+/HER2-.

Trimming at V came to 3 bases and at J to 10 bases, leaving 2 bases not matched to a gene. The CDR3 consists of 13 residues. CDR1 and CDR2 (germline): ENHRY, SYGVKD. Each sample had two DNA replicates, about 0.47 ug blood or roughly 1.5 ug tissue. Libraries were prepared by immunoSEQ multiplex PCR; TCRdb keeps only in-frame clonotypes and omits some of them. The sample records roughly 56,000 clones, more than 60% being singletons. This clonotype was obtained from a person in their twenties or thirties with breast cancer. The material sequenced was blood. The rearrangement joins TRBV10-3 to TRBJ1-4; 10 nucleotides agree with TRBD1. For the CDR3, the DNA is TGTGCCATCAGTGATGGGACAGGGGTAAAACTGTTTTTT. Its translation is CAISDGTGVKLFF.